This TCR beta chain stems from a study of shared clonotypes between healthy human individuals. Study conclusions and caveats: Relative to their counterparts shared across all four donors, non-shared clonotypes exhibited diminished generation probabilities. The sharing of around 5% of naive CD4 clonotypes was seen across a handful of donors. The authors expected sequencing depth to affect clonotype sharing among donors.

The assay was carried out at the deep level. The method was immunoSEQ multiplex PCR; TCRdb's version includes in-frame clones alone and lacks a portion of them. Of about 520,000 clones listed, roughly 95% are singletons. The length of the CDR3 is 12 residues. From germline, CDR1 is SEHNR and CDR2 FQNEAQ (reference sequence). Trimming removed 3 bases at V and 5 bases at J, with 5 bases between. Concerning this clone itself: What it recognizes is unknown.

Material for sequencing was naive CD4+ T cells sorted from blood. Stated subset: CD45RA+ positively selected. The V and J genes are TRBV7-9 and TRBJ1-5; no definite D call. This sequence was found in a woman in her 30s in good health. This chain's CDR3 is CASSFADQPQHF. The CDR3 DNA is TGTGCCAGCAGCTTCGCAGATCAGCCCCAGCATTTT.